This entry concerns a single TCR beta chain. Those enrolled, adults aged roughly 18 to 100 years, came from 24 US areas. Donors of Cohort 3 who recovered were those that had two negative PCRs, clearance, or symptom resolution. The CDR3 runs 14 residues. The V and J ends lost 3 bases and 6 bases respectively, with 15 bases between them. Germline CDR1 reads SEHNR; CDR2 reads FQNEAQ (reference sequence). The data derive from a study of blood T cell repertoires in COVID-19. Looking at the study overall: The origin of the acute and convalescent COVID-19 samples was the United States, Italy and Spain.

In the original processing: Estimates of nucleated cell counts were drawn from the amplification of reference gene primers. Libraries were prepared by immunoSEQ multiplex PCR; TCRdb keeps only in-frame clonotypes and omits some of them. V, J and clone size are taken as reported in that table, and D and trimming were inferred from the DNA itself. Of some 340,000 clones listed, around 87% are singletons. Sequencing was performed on PBMCs or T cells enriched from blood (not recorded which). The chain carries TRBV7-9 and TRBJ2-7; D might be TRBD1 (6 bases). This sequence was found in a woman aged 30 to 39 who had recovered from COVID-19. The CDR3 here is CASSFTGLVVEQYF. In DNA form, the CDR3 reads TGTGCCAGCAGCTTTACAGGGTTGGTTGTCGAGCAGTACTTC.